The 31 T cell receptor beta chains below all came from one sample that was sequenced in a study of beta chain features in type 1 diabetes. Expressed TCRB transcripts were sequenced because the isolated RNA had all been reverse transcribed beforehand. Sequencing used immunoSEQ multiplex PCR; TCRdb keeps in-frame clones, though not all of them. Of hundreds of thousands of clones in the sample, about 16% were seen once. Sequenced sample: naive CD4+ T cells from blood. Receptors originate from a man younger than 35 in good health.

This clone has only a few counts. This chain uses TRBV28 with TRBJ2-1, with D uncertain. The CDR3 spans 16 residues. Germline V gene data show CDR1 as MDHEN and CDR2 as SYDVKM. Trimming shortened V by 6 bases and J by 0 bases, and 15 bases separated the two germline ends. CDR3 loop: CASSYGRVSSYNEQFF. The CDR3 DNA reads TGTGCCAGCAGCTATGGACGGGTTAGCTCCTACAATGAGCAGTTCTTC.

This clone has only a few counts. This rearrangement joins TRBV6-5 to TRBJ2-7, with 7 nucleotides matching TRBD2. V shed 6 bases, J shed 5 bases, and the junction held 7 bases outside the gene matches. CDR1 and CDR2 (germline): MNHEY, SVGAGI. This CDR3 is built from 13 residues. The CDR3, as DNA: TGTGCCAGCAGCCAGGGACTACGGAACGAGCAGTACTTC. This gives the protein CASSQGLRNEQYF.

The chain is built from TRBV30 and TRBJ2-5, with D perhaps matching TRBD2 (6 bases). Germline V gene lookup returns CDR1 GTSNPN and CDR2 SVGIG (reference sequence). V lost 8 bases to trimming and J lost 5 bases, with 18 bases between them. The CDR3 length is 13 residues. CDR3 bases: TGTGCCGCGGGGCGGGAATTTGGGGAGACCCAGTACTTC. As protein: CAAGREFGETQYF.

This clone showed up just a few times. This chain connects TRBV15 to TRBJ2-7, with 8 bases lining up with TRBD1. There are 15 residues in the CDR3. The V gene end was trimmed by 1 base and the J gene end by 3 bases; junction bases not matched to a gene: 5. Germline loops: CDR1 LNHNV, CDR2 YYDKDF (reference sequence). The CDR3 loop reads CATSRAGQALYEQYF. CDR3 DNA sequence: TGTGCCACCAGCAGAGCGGGACAGGCCCTCTACGAGCAGTACTTC.

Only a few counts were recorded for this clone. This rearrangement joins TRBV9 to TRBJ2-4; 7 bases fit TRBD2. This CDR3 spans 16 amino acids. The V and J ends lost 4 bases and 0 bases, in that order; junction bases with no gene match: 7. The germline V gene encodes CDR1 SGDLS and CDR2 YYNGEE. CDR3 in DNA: TGTGCCAGCAGCTCGGGGAGGGAGGTAGCCAAAAACATTCAGTACTTC. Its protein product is CASSSGREVAKNIQYF. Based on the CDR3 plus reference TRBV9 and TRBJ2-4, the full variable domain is DSGVTQTPKHLITATGQRVTLRCSPRSGDLSVYWYQQSLDQGLQFLIQYYNGEERAKGNILERFSAQQFPDLHSELNLSSLELGDSALYFCASSSGREVAKNIQYFGAGTRLSVL.

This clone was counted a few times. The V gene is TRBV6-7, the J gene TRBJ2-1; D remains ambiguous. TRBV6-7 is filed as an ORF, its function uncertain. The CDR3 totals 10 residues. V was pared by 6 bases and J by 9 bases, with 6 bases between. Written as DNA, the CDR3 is TGTGCCAGCAGGGGAACTGAGCAGTTCTTC. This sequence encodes CASRGTEQFF.

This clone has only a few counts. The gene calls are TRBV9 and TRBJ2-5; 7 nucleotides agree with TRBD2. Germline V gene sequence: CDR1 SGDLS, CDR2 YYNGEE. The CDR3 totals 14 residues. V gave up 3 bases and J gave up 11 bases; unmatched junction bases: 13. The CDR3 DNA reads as TGTGCCAGCAGCGGAAAGGAGTTGGGGCGGGAGCAGTACTTC. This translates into CASSGKELGREQYF.

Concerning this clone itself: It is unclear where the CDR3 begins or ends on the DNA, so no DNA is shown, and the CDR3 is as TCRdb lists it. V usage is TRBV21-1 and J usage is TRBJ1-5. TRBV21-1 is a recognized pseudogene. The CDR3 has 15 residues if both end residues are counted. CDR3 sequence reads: CASSKLVGEGAPQHF.

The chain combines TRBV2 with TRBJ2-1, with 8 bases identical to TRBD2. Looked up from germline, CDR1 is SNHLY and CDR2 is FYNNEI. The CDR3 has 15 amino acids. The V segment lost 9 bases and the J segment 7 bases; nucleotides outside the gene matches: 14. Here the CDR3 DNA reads TGTGCCAGACAGAGCTGGAGCGGGGGTCGAAATGAGCAGTTCTTC. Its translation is CARQSWSGGRNEQFF.

The CDR3 DNA sequence: TGTGCCAGCAGCCGGCCTAGAAACTATGGCTACACCTTC. It yields the protein CASSRPRNYGYTF. The chain carries TRBV2 and TRBJ1-2; no clear D. CDR1 is SNHLY, CDR2 FYNNEI, per germline. V was clipped by 6 bases and J by 2 bases, with 10 bases between them. CDR3 length equals 13 residues.

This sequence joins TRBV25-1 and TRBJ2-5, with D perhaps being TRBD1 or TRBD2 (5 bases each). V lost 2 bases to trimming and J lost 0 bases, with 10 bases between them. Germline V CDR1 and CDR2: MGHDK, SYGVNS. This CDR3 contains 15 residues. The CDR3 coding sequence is TGTGCCAGCAGTGAAGAGGGACGGAACCAAGAGACCCAGTACTTC. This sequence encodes CASSEEGRNQETQYF. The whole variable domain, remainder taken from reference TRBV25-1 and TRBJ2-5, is EADIYQTPRYLVIGTGKKITLECSQTMGHDKMYWYQQDPGMELHLIHYSYGVNSTEKGDLSSESTVSRIRTEHFPLTLESARPSHTSQYLCASSEEGRNQETQYFGPGTRLLVL.

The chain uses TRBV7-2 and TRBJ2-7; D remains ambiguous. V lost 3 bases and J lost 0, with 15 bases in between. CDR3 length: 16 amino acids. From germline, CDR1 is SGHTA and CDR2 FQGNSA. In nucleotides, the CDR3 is TGTGCCAGCAGCTTCACCTCGATGTCCCCCTCCTACGAGCAGTACTTC. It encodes CASSFTSMSPSYEQYF. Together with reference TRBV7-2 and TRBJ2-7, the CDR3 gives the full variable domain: GAGVSQSPSNKVTEKGKDVELRCDPISGHTALYWYRQSLGQGLEFLIYFQGNSAPDKSGLPSDRFSAERTGGSVSTLTIQRTQQEDSAVYLCASSFTSMSPSYEQYFGPGTRLTVT.

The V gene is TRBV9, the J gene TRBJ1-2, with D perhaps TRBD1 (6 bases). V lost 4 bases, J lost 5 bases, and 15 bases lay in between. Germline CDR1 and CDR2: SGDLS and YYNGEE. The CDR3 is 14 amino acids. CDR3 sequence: CASSPRTVGYGYTF. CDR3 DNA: TGTGCCAGCAGCCCCCGGACAGTCGGGTATGGCTACACCTTC.

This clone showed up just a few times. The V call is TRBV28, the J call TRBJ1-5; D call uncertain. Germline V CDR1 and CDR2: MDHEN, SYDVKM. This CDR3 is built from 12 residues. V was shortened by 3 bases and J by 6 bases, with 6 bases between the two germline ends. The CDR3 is CASSFRAQPQHF. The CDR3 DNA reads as TGTGCCAGCAGTTTTAGGGCTCAGCCCCAGCATTTT. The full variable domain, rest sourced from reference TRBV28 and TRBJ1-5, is DVKVTQSSRYLVKRTGEKVFLECVQDMDHENMFWYRQDPGLGLRLIYFSYDVKMKEKGDIPEGYSVSREKKERFSLILESASTNQTSMYLCASSFRAQPQHFGDGTRLSIL.

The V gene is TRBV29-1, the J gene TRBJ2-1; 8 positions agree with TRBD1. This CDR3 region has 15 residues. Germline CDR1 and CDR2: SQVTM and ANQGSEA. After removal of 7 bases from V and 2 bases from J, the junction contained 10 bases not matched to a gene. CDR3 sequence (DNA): TGCAGCGGTGAGGGCCGGGACAGGACCTACAATGAGCAGTTCTTC. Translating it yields CSGEGRDRTYNEQFF.

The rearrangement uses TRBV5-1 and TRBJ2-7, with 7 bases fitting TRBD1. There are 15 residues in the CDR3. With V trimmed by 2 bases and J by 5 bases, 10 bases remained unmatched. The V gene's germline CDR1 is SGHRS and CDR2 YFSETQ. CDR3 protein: CASSLERQGTDEQYF. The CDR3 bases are TGCGCCAGCAGCTTAGAACGACAGGGAACGGACGAGCAGTACTTC.

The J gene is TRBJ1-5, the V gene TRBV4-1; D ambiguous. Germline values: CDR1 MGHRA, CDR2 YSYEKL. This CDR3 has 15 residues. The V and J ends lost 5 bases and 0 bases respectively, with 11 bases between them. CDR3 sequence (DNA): TGCGCCAGCAGCGGATGGCAGCATAGCAATCAGCCCCAGCATTTT. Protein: CASSGWQHSNQPQHF.

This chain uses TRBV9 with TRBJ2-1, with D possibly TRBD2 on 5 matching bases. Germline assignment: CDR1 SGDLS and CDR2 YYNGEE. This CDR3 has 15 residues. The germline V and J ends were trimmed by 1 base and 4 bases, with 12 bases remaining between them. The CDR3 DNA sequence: TGTGCCAGCAGCGTAAGAGGGCCAGGTTACAATGAGCAGTTCTTC. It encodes CASSVRGPGYNEQFF.

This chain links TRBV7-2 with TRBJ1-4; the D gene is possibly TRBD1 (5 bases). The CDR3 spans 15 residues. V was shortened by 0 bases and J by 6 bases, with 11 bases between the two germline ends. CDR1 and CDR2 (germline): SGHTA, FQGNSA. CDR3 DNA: TGTGCCAGCAGCTTAGCTGGGGGGGTATATGAAAAACTGTTTTTT. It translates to CASSLAGGVYEKLFF.

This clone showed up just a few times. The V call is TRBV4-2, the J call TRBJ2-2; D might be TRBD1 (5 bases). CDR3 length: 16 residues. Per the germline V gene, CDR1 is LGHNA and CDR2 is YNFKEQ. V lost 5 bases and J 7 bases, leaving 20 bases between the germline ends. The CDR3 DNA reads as TGTGCCAGCAGCACCACCCTGCGTTTTCAGGGCGGGGAGCTGTTTTTT. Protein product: CASSTTLRFQGGELFF.

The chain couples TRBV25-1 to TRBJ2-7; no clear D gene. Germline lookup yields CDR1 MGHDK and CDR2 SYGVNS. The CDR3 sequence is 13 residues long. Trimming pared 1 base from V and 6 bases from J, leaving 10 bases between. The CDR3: CASSELKVIEQYF. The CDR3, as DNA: TGTGCCAGCAGTGAATTAAAGGTGATCGAGCAGTACTTC.

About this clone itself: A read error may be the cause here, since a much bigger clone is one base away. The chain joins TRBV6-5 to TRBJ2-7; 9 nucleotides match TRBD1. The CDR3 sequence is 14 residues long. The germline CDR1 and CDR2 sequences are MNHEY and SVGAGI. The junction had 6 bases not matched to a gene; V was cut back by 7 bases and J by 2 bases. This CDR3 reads CASTAGTGTYEQYF. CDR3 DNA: TGTGCCAGCACAGCCGGGACAGGGACCTACGAGCAGTACTTC.

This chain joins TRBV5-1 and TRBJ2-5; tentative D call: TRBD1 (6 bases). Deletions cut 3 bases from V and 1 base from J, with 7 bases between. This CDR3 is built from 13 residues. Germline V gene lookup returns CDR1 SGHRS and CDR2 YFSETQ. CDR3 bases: TGCGCCAGCAGCTGGGACATCCAAGAGACCCAGTACTTC. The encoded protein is CASSWDIQETQYF. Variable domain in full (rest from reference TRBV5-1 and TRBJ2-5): KAGVTQTPRYLIKTRGQQVTLSCSPISGHRSVSWYQQTPGQGLQFLFEYFSETQRNKGNFPGRFSGRQFSNSRSEMNVSTLELGDSALYLCASSWDIQETQYFGPGTRLLVL.

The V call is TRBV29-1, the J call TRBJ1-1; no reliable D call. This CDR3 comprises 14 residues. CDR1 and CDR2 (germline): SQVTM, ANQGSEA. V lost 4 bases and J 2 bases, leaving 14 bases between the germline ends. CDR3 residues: CSVGGEGKNTEAFF. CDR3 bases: TGCAGCGTTGGAGGAGAGGGTAAAAACACTGAAGCTTTCTTT.

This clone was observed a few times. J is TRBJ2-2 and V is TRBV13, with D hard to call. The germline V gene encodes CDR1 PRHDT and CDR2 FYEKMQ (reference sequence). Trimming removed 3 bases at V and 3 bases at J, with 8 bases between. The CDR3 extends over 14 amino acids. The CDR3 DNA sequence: TGTGCCAGCAGCTTCACCACCTACACCGGGGAGCTGTTTTTT. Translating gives CASSFTTYTGELFF.

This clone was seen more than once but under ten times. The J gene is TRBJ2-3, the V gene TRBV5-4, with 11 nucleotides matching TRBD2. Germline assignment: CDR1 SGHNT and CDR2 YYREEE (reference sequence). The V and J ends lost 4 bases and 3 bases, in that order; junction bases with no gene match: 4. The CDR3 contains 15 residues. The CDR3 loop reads CASSKTSGKTDTQYF. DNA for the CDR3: TGTGCCAGCAGCAAGACTAGCGGGAAGACAGATACGCAGTATTTT.

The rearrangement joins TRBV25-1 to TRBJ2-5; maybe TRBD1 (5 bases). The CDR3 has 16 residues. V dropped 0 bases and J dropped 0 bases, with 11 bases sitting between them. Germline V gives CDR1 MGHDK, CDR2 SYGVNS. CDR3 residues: CASSEYKTADQETQYF. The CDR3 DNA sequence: TGTGCCAGCAGTGAATATAAGACAGCCGACCAAGAGACCCAGTACTTC.

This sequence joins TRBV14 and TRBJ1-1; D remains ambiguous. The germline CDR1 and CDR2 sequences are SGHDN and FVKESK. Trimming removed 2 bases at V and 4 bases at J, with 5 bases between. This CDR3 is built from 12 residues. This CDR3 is CASSQLSTEAFF. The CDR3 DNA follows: TGTGCCAGCAGCCAACTGAGCACTGAAGCTTTCTTT.

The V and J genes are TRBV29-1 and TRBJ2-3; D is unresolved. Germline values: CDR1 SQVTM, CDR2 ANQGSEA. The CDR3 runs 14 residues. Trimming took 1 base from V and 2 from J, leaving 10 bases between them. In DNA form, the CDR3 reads TGCAGCGTTGAAGCTATAGGCCCCACAGATACGCAGTATTTT. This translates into CSVEAIGPTDTQYF.

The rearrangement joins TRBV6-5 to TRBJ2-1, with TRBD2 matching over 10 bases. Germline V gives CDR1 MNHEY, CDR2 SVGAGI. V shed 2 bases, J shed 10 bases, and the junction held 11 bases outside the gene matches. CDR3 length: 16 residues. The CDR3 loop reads CASSYALLAGAREQFF. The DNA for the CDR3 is TGTGCCAGCAGTTACGCCCTTCTAGCGGGAGCGCGGGAGCAGTTCTTC.

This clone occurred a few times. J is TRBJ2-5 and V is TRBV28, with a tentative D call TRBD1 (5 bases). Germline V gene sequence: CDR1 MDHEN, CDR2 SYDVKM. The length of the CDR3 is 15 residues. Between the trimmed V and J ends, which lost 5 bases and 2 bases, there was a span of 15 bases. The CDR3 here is CASSIRTSRQETQYF. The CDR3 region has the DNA TGTGCCAGCAGTATCAGGACATCGCGACAAGAGACCCAGTACTTC.